This T cell receptor beta chain was recovered during a study of blood T cell repertoires in COVID-19. Only in-frame clones appear in the TCRdb table, and some are missing; sequencing was by immunoSEQ multiplex PCR. Of 50,000 to 65,000 clones listed, around 81% were seen once; the top ten hold approximately 5.4%. V was pared by 3 bases and J by 1 base, with 12 bases between. The CDR3 loop spans 15 amino acids. Germline lookup yields CDR1 WSHSY and CDR2 SAAADI. This chain connects TRBV10-2 to TRBJ1-1; maybe TRBD1 (6 bases). The sample comprised peripheral blood. The origin of this receptor is a woman aged 60-70 years with acute or convalescent COVID-19. CDR3 in amino acids: CASSERSDRNTEAFF. CDR3 nucleotide sequence: TGCGCCAGCAGTGAACGATCGGACAGGAACACTGAAGCTTTCTTT.